A single sample gave rise to the 9 T cell receptor beta chains below, sequenced in a study of blood T cell repertoires in COVID-19. TCRdb keeps only in-frame clones here, not all; method: immunoSEQ multiplex PCR. Of a few hundred thousand clones in the sample, around 90% were seen once. Sequences were obtained from peripheral blood. These receptors all come from a woman in her sixties or seventies with COVID-19, enrolled during active disease.

The chain uses TRBV20-1 and TRBJ2-4; 7 nucleotides agree with TRBD2. With V trimmed by 3 bases and J by 0 bases, 11 bases remained unmatched. The CDR3 length is 17 residues. The V gene's germline CDR1 is DFQATT and CDR2 SNEGSKA (reference sequence). The CDR3 sequence is CSASPGEGDLAKNIQYF. DNA of the CDR3: TGCAGTGCTAGTCCCGGGGAGGGCGACCTAGCCAAAAACATTCAGTACTTC.

V gene TRBV28 combines with J gene TRBJ1-5, with D unclear. Trimming stripped 7 bases from V and 0 bases from J, with 10 bases between. The CDR3 totals 14 residues. Germline values: CDR1 MDHEN, CDR2 SYDVKM. The DNA for the CDR3 is TGTGCCAGCACCTCGGGTCATAGCAATCAGCCCCAGCATTTT. Translating gives CASTSGHSNQPQHF.

A remark on this clone: The same CDR3 arises from other DNA sequences in this sample as well. This chain joins TRBV6-5 and TRBJ2-7, with 9 nucleotides matching TRBD1. Germline V gene data show CDR1 as MNHEY and CDR2 as SVGAGI. J gave up 4 bases and V 7 bases, and 8 bases lay outside the gene matches. CDR3 size: 14 residues. CDR3: CASIRDRASYEQYF. The DNA for the CDR3 is TGTGCCAGCATTCGGGACAGGGCGTCGTACGAGCAGTACTTC.

This chain joins TRBV5-1 and TRBJ1-6, with TRBD1 matching 11 bases. The CDR3 has 14 residues. Germline CDR1 SGHRS, CDR2 YFSETQ. V trimming: 6 bases; J trimming: 10 bases; junction bases outside the gene matches: 6. CDR3 protein: CASTEGQGVSPLHF. DNA of the CDR3: TGCGCCAGCACCGAGGGACAGGGGGTATCACCCCTCCACTTT.

This chain joins TRBV9 and TRBJ2-2; 13 bases align to TRBD2. This CDR3 has 21 amino acids. Germline CDR1 and CDR2: SGDLS and YYNGEE. The V gene end was trimmed by 3 bases and the J gene end by 6 bases; junction bases not matched to a gene: 20. CDR3 in amino acids: CASSAHHRLAGGPRGAGELFF. The DNA of the CDR3 is TGTGCCAGCAGCGCCCACCACCGACTAGCGGGAGGACCCCGTGGAGCCGGGGAGCTGTTTTTT. The variable domain in full, completed from reference TRBV9 and TRBJ2-2, reads DSGVTQTPKHLITATGQRVTLRCSPRSGDLSVYWYQQSLDQGLQFLIQYYNGEERAKGNILERFSAQQFPDLHSELNLSSLELGDSALYFCASSAHHRLAGGPRGAGELFFGEGSRLTVL.

The chain recombines TRBV24-1 with TRBJ1-1; D possibly corresponds to TRBD1 (5 bases). Looked up from germline, CDR1 is KGHDR and CDR2 is SFDVKD. Trimming took 3 bases from V and 7 from J, leaving 11 bases between them. The CDR3 length is 13 residues. In nucleotides, the CDR3 is TGTGCCACCAGTGATGGATCTAGGGGTGAAGCTTTCTTT. It translates to CATSDGSRGEAFF.

CDR3 residues: CASRQGARETQYF. DNA of the CDR3: TGTGCCAGCAGACAGGGGGCGCGGGAGACCCAGTACTTC. J is TRBJ2-5 and V is TRBV12-3 or TRBV12-4, with TRBD1 identical over 9 bases. J was trimmed by 5 bases and V by 6 bases; bases with no gene match: 4. CDR3 length equals 13 residues.

The rearrangement links TRBV14 to TRBJ2-3; D perhaps matches TRBD1 (6 bases). The CDR3 totals 16 residues. The germline V and J ends were trimmed by 0 bases and 2 bases, with 12 bases remaining between them. Germline V CDR1 and CDR2: SGHDN, FVKESK. The CDR3 here is CASSQDTGKVTDTQYF. In DNA, the CDR3 is TGTGCCAGCAGCCAAGATACAGGGAAGGTCACAGATACGCAGTATTTT.

The rearrangement uses TRBV29-1 and TRBJ1-6, with D possibly matching TRBD1 (5 bases). V lost 7 bases and J lost 5, with 12 bases in between. The CDR3 extends over 13 amino acids. The germline V gene encodes CDR1 SQVTM and CDR2 ANQGSEA. CDR3 DNA: TGCAGCGCCCGACAGTACAATAATTCACCCCTCCACTTT. Its translation: CSARQYNNSPLHF.